This T cell receptor (beta chain) is from a study of follicular helper T cells after annual influenza vaccination. Findings and caveats of the study: Day 7 ICOS+CD38+ clones later appeared mostly in ICOS-CD38- cTfh.

Sequencing used immunoSEQ multiplex PCR; TCRdb keeps in-frame clones, though not all of them. The table lists 15,000 or so clones, about 81% of them singletons. About this clone itself: Its antigen is undetermined.

Time point denoted: 2014-2015 season, 7 days after vaccination. Subjects lived in the community and lacked influenza vaccine within the prior 6 months. Between roughly 35 and 100 mL of blood was drawn per time point. Germline CDR1 and CDR2: SGHTA and FQGNSA. J gave up 7 bases and V 0 bases, and 4 bases lay outside the gene matches. This CDR3 is built from 15 residues. This chain joins TRBV7-2 and TRBJ2-1; TRBD2 matches at 9 bases. The clonotype comes from an adult who received the influenza vaccine. The material was CXCR5+ CD38- circulating T follicular helper cells from blood, obtained 7 days after influenza vaccination. Subset: circulating Tfh, non-naive CD4+CXCR5+PD-1+ (ICOS+CD38+ or ICOS-CD38-). The CDR3 nucleotides read TGTGCCAGCAGCTTAGCTGGGACTAGCAGTAATGAGCAGTTCTTC. Translated, it gives CASSLAGTSSNEQFF. Looking up the rest from reference TRBV7-2 and TRBJ2-1 gives the full variable domain: GAGVSQSPSNKVTEKGKDVELRCDPISGHTALYWYRQSLGQGLEFLIYFQGNSAPDKSGLPSDRFSAERTGGSVSTLTIQRTQQEDSAVYLCASSLAGTSSNEQFFGPGTRLTVL.